This is a list of T cell receptor beta chains from one sample in a study of cytomegalovirus exposure and HLA in healthy donors. Repertoires were generated with immunoSEQ multiplex PCR, while TCRdb's copy carries only in-frame clones and drops some. This sample has roughly 77,000 clones, with 90% to 95% found just once. The sequenced sample consisted of PBMCs. The receptors were sampled from a woman younger than 35 in good health and CMV-seronegative. The CDR3 runs from the conserved cysteine through the conserved F or W. D genes are given only for firm matches. Size is stated for part of the rows, as once, few or many counts, or as a class when the clone is expanded.

>NA|TRBJ1-5|NA|TRBV7-2
TGTGCCAGCAGCCCGACAGATAGCAATCAGCCCCAGCATTTT
CASSPTDSNQPQHF
>NA|TRBJ1-1|NA|TRBV19
TGTGCCAGTAGTATAGTAGGAACAGGCGACTCTGATGAAGCTTTCTTT
CASSIVGTGDSDEAFF
>NA|TRBJ2-2|NA|TRBV12-5
TGTGCTAGTTTGGGGGGTCCCGGGGAGCTGTTTTTT
CASLGGPGELFF
>TRBD2|TRBJ2-5|NA|TRBV15
TGTGCCACCAGTCTGGCTAGCGGGAGGACATTCCAAGAGACCCAGTACTTC
CATSLASGRTFQETQYF
>NA|TRBJ2-1|NA|TRBV7-8
TGTGCCAGCAGCCGACAGGGGCGGGGAGGGTACCTTATATACAATGAGCAGTTCTTC
CASSRQGRGGYLIYNEQFF
>TRBD1|TRBJ1-1|NA|TRBV6-6
TGTGCCAGCAGTCGAGGACAGGGGGTCGCTGAAGCTTTCTTT
CASSRGQGVAEAFF
>NA|TRBJ2-5|NA|TRBV28
TGTGCCAGCAGTTTAGGAGGGACCCCAGAGACCCAGTACTTC
CASSLGGTPETQYF
>TRBD2|TRBJ2-3|NA|TRBV9
TGTGCCAGCAGCGTAGGGCTAGCGGGCACAGATACGCAGTATTTT
CASSVGLAGTDTQYF
>NA|TRBJ2-7|NA|TRBV9
TGTGCCAGCAGCGCCGGATGGGGGCAGCTAGGCTACGAGCAGTACTTC
CASSAGWGQLGYEQYF
>TRBD1|TRBJ2-2|NA|TRBV25-1
TGTGCCAGCAGGGGGACAGGGAACACCGGGGAGCTGTTTTTT
CASRGTGNTGELFF
>TRBD1|TRBJ1-2|NA|TRBV6-5
TGTGCCAGCAGTTACCTTCCAGGGGGCAGCTATGGCTACACCTTC
CASSYLPGGSYGYTF
>NA|TRBJ2-1|NA|TRBV7-8
TGTGCCAGCAGCGCCGGGACTCACAATGAGCAGTTCTTC
CASSAGTHNEQFF
>NA|TRBJ1-1|NA|TRBV4-3
TGCGCCAGCAGCCTACGTTGGCGGCGGGCTGAAGCTTTCTTT
CASSLRWRRAEAFF
>NA|TRBJ2-1|NA|TRBV9
TGTGCCAGCAGCGTAGGACAGGTCCCCAATGAGCAGTTCTTC
CASSVGQVPNEQFF
>TRBD2|TRBJ2-1|NA|TRBV6-4
TGTGCCAGCAGGCCGACTAGCGGGAGGGGGAATGAGCAGTTCTTC
CASRPTSGRGNEQFF
>TRBD2|TRBJ2-5|NA|TRBV2
TGTGCCAGCATGGGGTGGTTTGGACTAGCGGGACGTAGGGAGACCCAGTACTTC
CASMGWFGLAGRRETQYF
>TRBD1|TRBJ2-7|NA|TRBV6-1
TGTGCCAGCAGTGGAATCGGGACAGGGAGGAGCTACGAGCAGTACTTC
CASSGIGTGRSYEQYF
>NA|TRBJ2-1|NA|TRBV5-8
TGTGCCAGCAGCTTGGGGCTCAGCTCCTACAATGAGCAGTTCTTC
CASSLGLSSYNEQFF
>TRBD1|TRBJ1-4|NA|TRBV19
TGTGCCGGGACAGTCAATGAAAAACTGTTTTTT
CAGTVNEKLFF
>TRBD1|TRBJ2-5|NA|TRBV7-2
TGTGCCAGCAGCCCCTCCAGGGGGCGCTTGGAGACCCAGTACTTC
CASSPSRGRLETQYF
>TRBD1|TRBJ2-7|NA|TRBV4-1
TGCGCCAGCAGCCAAGAACCGACTGGGACAGGATTATCCTACGAGCAGTACTTC
CASSQEPTGTGLSYEQYF
>NA|TRBJ1-1|NA|TRBV5-6
TGTGCCAGCAGCTTTACAGGGAGCACTGAAGCTTTCTTT
CASSFTGSTEAFF
>NA|TRBJ2-7|NA|TRBV7-2
TGTGCCAGCAGGCCTAACGGAGCCTACGAGCAGTACTTC
CASRPNGAYEQYF
>NA|TRBJ1-3|NA|TRBV7-9
TGTGCCAGCAGCTCCCCGACAGAACCTCCCTTCGATGGAAACACCATATATTTT
CASSSPTEPPFDGNTIYF
>TRBD2|TRBJ2-1|NA|TRBV7-9
TGTGCCAGCAGCCCCACGGGGGGGGTTTACAATGAGCAGTTCTTC
CASSPTGGVYNEQFF
>NA|TRBJ2-7|NA|TRBV6-6
TGTGCCAGCAGTCCTACTGCGGGGTTCGGGAACGAGCAGTACTTC
CASSPTAGFGNEQYF
>TRBD2|TRBJ2-3|once|TRBV9
TGTGCCAGCAGCGTAAAGGTAGCGGGAGGTTCAGATACGCAGTATTTT
CASSVKVAGGSDTQYF
>NA|TRBJ1-1|NA|TRBV7-2
TGTGCCAGCAGCGAACAACAAAACACTGAAGCTTTCTTT
CASSEQQNTEAFF
>TRBD1|TRBJ2-5|once|TRBV7-9
TGTGCCAGCAGCACCTGGGACAGGCTGGGGGAGACCCAGTACTTC
CASSTWDRLGETQYF
>NA|TRBJ2-7|NA|TRBV6-5
TGTGCCAGCAGTTACAAAGGGGCCTACGAGCAGTACTTC
CASSYKGAYEQYF
>TRBD1|TRBJ1-2|NA|TRBV6-5
TGTGCCAGCAGTTTCGACAGGGGAGCCCCGGGGTATGGCTACACCTTC
CASSFDRGAPGYGYTF
>TRBD1|TRBJ1-2|NA|TRBV7-8
TGTGCCAGCAGCCTACAGGGGACCGGCTACACCTTC
CASSLQGTGYTF
>TRBD2|TRBJ2-2|NA|TRBV27
TGTGCCAGCACCGGACTAGCGAAAACCGGGGAGCTGTTTTTT
CASTGLAKTGELFF
>TRBD2|TRBJ2-7|NA|TRBV27
TGTGCCAGCAGCGGGACTAGCGGGGCTCCGCTCGAGCAGTACTTC
CASSGTSGAPLEQYF
>TRBD1|TRBJ1-1|NA|TRBV7-6
TGTGCCAGCAGCTTAGGGGGGACAGCGAACACTGAAGCTTTCTTT
CASSLGGTANTEAFF
>TRBD1|TRBJ2-5|NA|TRBV6-5
TGTGCCAGCAGTTTGCCGGGACAGGGTGAGGAGACCCAGTACTTC
CASSLPGQGEETQYF
>TRBD1|TRBJ1-1|NA|TRBV10-3
TGTGCCATCAGGGCCGGGACAGACTTACATGTTGAAGCTTTCTTT
CAIRAGTDLHVEAFF
>NA|TRBJ2-5|NA|TRBV28
TGTGCCAGCAGTTTATATAACAGGGGAGGAGAGACCCAGTACTTC
CASSLYNRGGETQYF
>NA|TRBJ1-5|NA|TRBV6-6
TGTGCCAGCAGTTACCGGGGAGATCAGCCCCAGCATTTT
CASSYRGDQPQHF
>NA|TRBJ1-5|NA|TRBV27
TGTGCCAGCAGCACCGGACAGACAAATCAGCCCCAGCATTTT
CASSTGQTNQPQHF
>NA|TRBJ1-1|NA|TRBV19
TGTGCCAGTAGTATAGGTAGAGGGTTTGAGGGTGAAGCTTTCTTT
CASSIGRGFEGEAFF
>NA|TRBJ1-2|NA|TRBV29-1
TGCAGCGTTGAAGTGAGTTCGGGTAACCTTCGTTTC
CSVEVSSGNLRF
>TRBD2|TRBJ2-7|NA|TRBV19
TGTGCCAGTAGTACGGGACTAGCGGGGGTAAGCGAGCAGTACTTC
CASSTGLAGVSEQYF
>NA|TRBJ2-1|NA|TRBV7-7
TGTGCCAGCAGCTTAGGCCCCAGTAATGAGCAGTTCTTC
CASSLGPSNEQFF
>NA|TRBJ2-3|NA|TRBV28
TGTGCCAGCAGTACCCGGGATACGCAGTATTTT
CASSTRDTQYF
>NA|TRBJ2-5|NA|TRBV5-4
TGTGCCAGCAGCTTGGAAGCAGGGCAGCGCCAAGAGACCCAGTACTTC
CASSLEAGQRQETQYF
>NA|TRBJ2-1|NA|TRBV4-1
TGCGCCAGCAGCCAAGATTTTCCGGGCAATGAGCAGTTCTTC
CASSQDFPGNEQFF
>TRBD2|TRBJ2-4|NA|TRBV19
TGTGCCAGTAGTCCTAAATCTCGACTAGCGGGAGAGTGGTACCACAAAAACATTCAGTACTTC
CASSPKSRLAGEWYHKNIQYF